This TCR beta chain was captured in a study of T cells after yellow fever vaccination. In TCRdb, the 5' RACE reads were re-called with MiXCR into one record per CDR3 protein. The table includes 510,000 or so distinct CDR3 sequences, around 21% detected once. In the case of this clonotype: No antigen is known for it.

Germline CDR1 and CDR2: MNHEY and SVGAGI. The CDR3 has 14 residues. With 2 bases removed from V and 7 bases from J, the gap between germline ends came to 12 bases. Study results and caveats: The secondary response peaked faster, at day 5 versus 15, but was weaker.

The input for sequencing was PBMCs, taken 15 days after the yellow fever booster vaccination. The sequence derives from a man aged 25 to 45 who received the YFV17D yellow fever vaccine. The V gene is TRBV6-5, the J gene TRBJ2-1; possibly TRBD2 for D (6 bases). CDR3 DNA sequence: TGTGCCAGCAGTTACATCGCTAGCGATAATGAGCAGTTCTTC. It is translated as CASSYIASDNEQFF.